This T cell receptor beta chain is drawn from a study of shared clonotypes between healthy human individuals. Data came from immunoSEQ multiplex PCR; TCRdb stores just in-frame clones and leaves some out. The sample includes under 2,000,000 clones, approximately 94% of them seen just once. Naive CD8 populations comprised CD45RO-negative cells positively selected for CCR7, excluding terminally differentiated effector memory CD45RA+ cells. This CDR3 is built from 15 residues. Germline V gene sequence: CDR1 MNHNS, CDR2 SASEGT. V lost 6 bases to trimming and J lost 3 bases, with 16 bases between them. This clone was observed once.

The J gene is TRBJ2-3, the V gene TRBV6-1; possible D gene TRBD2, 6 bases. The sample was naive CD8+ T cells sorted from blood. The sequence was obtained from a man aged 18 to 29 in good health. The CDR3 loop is CASRDRDFATDTQYF. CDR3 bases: TGTGCCAGCAGAGACCGGGACTTTGCAACAGATACGCAGTATTTT.